The 10 T cell receptor beta chains below all came from one sample that was sequenced in a study of cytomegalovirus exposure and HLA in healthy donors. The PCR was carried out with 60 Vbeta primers and 13 Jbeta primers. The repertoire was sequenced with immunoSEQ multiplex PCR; TCRdb's copy has only in-frame clones and lacks some. The sample shows some 200,000 clones, about 76% of them seen only once. The sample consisted of PBMCs. The receptors were gathered from a male donor in good health and CMV-seropositive.

The chain has TRBV13 and TRBJ1-3; no clear D gene. Germline V CDR1 and CDR2: PRHDT, FYEKMQ (reference sequence). The ends were cut back, 2 bases at V and 4 bases at J, with 18 bases in the middle. The CDR3 runs to 17 residues. CDR3 residues: CASSLSPGRGGGNTIYF. For the CDR3, the DNA is TGTGCCAGCAGCTTAAGTCCAGGCCGGGGTGGCGGAAACACCATATATTTT.

This clone showed up just a few times. The V and J genes are TRBV7-9 and TRBJ1-5; perhaps TRBD1 as D (6 bases). V shed 4 bases and J shed 9 bases, with 10 bases lying between them. Germline lookup yields CDR1 SEHNR and CDR2 FQNEAQ (reference sequence). The CDR3 totals 12 residues. CDR3 in amino acids: CASSSRGGPQHF. Written as DNA, the CDR3 is TGTGCCAGCAGCTCCAGGGGCGGGCCCCAGCATTTT.

The rearrangement links TRBV29-1 to TRBJ2-5; no clear D. This CDR3 region has 13 residues. V was clipped by 6 bases and J by 0 bases, with 11 bases between them. Germline CDR1 reads SQVTM; CDR2 reads ANQGSEA. CDR3: CSVATLYQETQYF. In nucleotides, the CDR3 is TGCAGCGTCGCGACTCTGTACCAAGAGACCCAGTACTTC.

J is TRBJ1-1 and V is TRBV27; D unresolved. This CDR3 contains 10 residues. CDR1 and CDR2 (germline): MNHEY, SMNVEV (reference sequence). The CDR3 spells CARAGTEAFF. The CDR3 coding sequence is TGTGCGCGGGCGGGCACTGAAGCTTTCTTT.

The V call is TRBV11-1, the J call TRBJ2-3; D may be TRBD2 (6 bases). This CDR3 comprises 15 residues. Germline CDR1 is SGHAT and CDR2 is FQDESV (reference sequence). V was cut by 2 bases and J by 2 bases, with 11 bases left in between. Here the CDR3 DNA reads TGTGCCAGCAGCTTACGGGGAGGCCTCACAGATACGCAGTATTTT. Translating it yields CASSLRGGLTDTQYF.

The rearrangement links TRBV19 to TRBJ2-7; TRBD1 agrees at 8 bases. CDR3 length equals 11 residues. Per the germline V gene, CDR1 is LNHDA and CDR2 is SQIVND (reference sequence). V shed 6 bases and J 6 bases; nucleotides not matched to a gene: 1. The CDR3 nucleotides are TGTGCCAGTAGGACAGGGGTCGAGCAGTACTTC. Its protein is CASRTGVEQYF.

The chain is built from TRBV7-2 and TRBJ2-5; tentatively, D is TRBD1 (6 bases). The CDR3 length is 15 residues. Germline CDR1 SGHTA, CDR2 FQGNSA. V gave up 5 bases and J gave up 2 bases, with 15 bases separating them. The CDR3: CASSPPGTHQETQYF. The CDR3 region has the DNA TGTGCCAGCAGCCCACCCGGGACACATCAAGAGACCCAGTACTTC.

This clone was detected once. The V gene is TRBV30, the J gene TRBJ1-5; D may be TRBD1 (5 bases). Trimming pared 0 bases from V and 2 bases from J, leaving 8 bases between. The germline gives CDR1 GTSNPN, CDR2 SVGIG (reference sequence). The CDR3 spans 14 residues. DNA of the CDR3: TGTGCCTGGAGTGTTTGGGGGGGCAATCAGCCCCAGCATTTT. It specifies CAWSVWGGNQPQHF.

V and J are TRBV7-3 and TRBJ2-2; 10 bases line up with TRBD1. Germline loops: CDR1 SGHTA, CDR2 FQGTGA. The CDR3 contains 16 residues. J gave up 7 bases and V 1 base, and 6 bases lay outside the gene matches. Here the CDR3 DNA reads TGTGCCAGCAGCTTAATTTCGACAGGGGGCCTCGGGGAGCTGTTTTTT. Encoded protein: CASSLISTGGLGELFF.

This chain joins TRBV7-6 and TRBJ1-1; D is unresolved. Trimming left V 5 bases short and J 1 base short, with 20 bases between. Germline V gives CDR1 SGHVS, CDR2 FNYEAQ. The CDR3 is 17 residues long. CDR3 region: CASSPRGGTRPNTEAFF. The CDR3 region has the DNA TGTGCCAGCAGCCCTCGAGGAGGTACTCGTCCGAACACTGAAGCTTTCTTT.